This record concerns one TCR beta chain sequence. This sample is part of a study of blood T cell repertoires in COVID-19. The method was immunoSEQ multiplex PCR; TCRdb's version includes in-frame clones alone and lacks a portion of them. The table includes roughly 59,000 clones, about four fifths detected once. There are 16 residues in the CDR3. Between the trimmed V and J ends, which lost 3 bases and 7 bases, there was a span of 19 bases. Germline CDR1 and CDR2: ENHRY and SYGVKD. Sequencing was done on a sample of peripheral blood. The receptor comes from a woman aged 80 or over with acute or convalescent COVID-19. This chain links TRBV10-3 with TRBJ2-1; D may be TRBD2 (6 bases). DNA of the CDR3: TGTGCCATCAGTGAAGGAGTGGCGGGGTCTATGAATGAGCAGTTCTTC. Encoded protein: CAISEGVAGSMNEQFF.